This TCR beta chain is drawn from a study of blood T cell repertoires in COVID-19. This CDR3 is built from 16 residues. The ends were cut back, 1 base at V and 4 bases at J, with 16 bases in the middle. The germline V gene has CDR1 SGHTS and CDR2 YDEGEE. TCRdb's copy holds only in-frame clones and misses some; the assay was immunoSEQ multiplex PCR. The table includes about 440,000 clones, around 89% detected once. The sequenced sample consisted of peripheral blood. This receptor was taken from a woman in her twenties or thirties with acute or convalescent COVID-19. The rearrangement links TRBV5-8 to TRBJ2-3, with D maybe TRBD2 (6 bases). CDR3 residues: CASSLSAAGQADTQYF. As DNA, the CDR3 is TGTGCCAGCAGCTTGTCAGCCGCGGGGCAGGCAGATACGCAGTATTTT.